This entry describes one T cell receptor beta chain. This sample stems from a study of blood T cell dynamics during melanoma immunotherapy. CDR3 length equals 16 residues. The V and J ends lost 3 bases and 1 base respectively, with 10 bases between them. Germline V gene sequence: CDR1 MDHEN, CDR2 SYDVKM. Each bulk PBMC sample had roughly 0.35 ug DNA loaded. Method: immunoSEQ multiplex PCR; TCRdb's copy keeps in-frame clones and lacks some. The sample carries roughly 9,700 clones, more than 85% recorded once. As to time point: week 3, after first cycle of checkpoint inhibitor. This receptor was taken from a human donor with melanoma. This rearrangement joins TRBV28 to TRBJ2-6; D ambiguous. Sequenced material: blood, taken from a patient treated with checkpoint blockade. CDR3 nucleotides: TGTGCCAGCAGTTTCCTAACTCGGTCTGGGGCCAACGTCCTGACTTTC. Amino acids: CASSFLTRSGANVLTF.